This T cell receptor (beta chain) is drawn from a study of circulating and synovial CD4+ cells in juvenile arthritis. The study, taken as a whole, reports: CPL versus bulk CD4 samples: T cell genome counts differed by at least an order of magnitude. Circulating pathogenic-like lymphocytes shared a substantially higher fraction of CDR3 sequences with synovium than bulk blood. Bulk blood CD4 repertoires were more diverse than these.

Comments on this clone: Its matching antigen is unknown.

Assay: immunoSEQ multiplex PCR; the TCRdb copy retains only in-frame clones and omits some. The sample yields about 1,500 clones, roughly 95% seen once. Donors were patients with active juvenile idiopathic arthritis. Sequencing was carried out using CD4+ T cells from synovial fluid. The sequence derives from a human donor with juvenile idiopathic arthritis.

CDR3 nucleotides: TGTGCCTTCCTAGCGGGAGGACTCCAAGAGACCCAGTACTTC. It translates to CAFLAGGLQETQYF. The chain combines TRBV2 with TRBJ2-5; 11 nucleotides agree with TRBD2. Trimming took 11 bases from V and 1 from J; bases not matched to a gene: 6. The length of the CDR3 is 14 residues. Germline lookup yields CDR1 SNHLY and CDR2 FYNNEI.